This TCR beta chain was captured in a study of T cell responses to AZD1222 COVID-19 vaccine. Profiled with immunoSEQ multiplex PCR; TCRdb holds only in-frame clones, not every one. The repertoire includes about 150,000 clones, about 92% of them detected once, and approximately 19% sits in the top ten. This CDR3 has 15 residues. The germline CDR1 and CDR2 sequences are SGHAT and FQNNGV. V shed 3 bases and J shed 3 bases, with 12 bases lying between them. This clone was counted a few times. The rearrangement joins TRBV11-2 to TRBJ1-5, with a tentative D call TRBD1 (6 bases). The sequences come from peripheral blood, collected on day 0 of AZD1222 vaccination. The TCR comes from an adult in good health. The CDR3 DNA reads TGTGCCAGCAGCTTGTACGGGGGCGCCAATCAGCCCCAGCATTTT. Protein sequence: CASSLYGGANQPQHF.